This TCR beta chain was recorded in a study of T cells in Graves' hyperthyroidism and ophthalmopathy. What was amplified from RNA transcripts were TCR beta CDR3 regions. The HTBI primer set was used in a first-round RT-PCR of the TCR CDR3. TCRdb re-derived calls from the multiplex PCR reads in MiXCR, one entry per CDR3 protein. The table records fewer than 800,000 distinct CDR3 sequences, about 17% of them present only once. General observations from the study: A 13 V-J signature model discriminated ophthalmopathy versus stable hyperthyroidism. The majority of expanded thyroid clonotypes above 0.001 also appeared in blood.

V dropped 3 bases and J dropped 4; count of bases not matched to a gene: 10. The CDR3 spans 17 residues. Germline assignment: CDR1 DFQATT and CDR2 SNEGSKA (reference sequence). A lack of ophthalmopathy progression within 18 months defined stable Graves' hyperthyroidism. Reasons for excluding patients were uncontrolled infection, other autoimmune disease, pregnancy or lactation. Points on this clonotype: As yet, its antigen is unknown.

The specimen sequenced was blood. This TCR was recovered from a man younger than 30 with Graves' hyperthyroidism. V gene TRBV20-1 combines with J gene TRBJ2-6, with 9 bases that match TRBD1. The CDR3 loop is CSARETGGASGANVLTF. The CDR3 nucleotides read TGCAGTGCTAGGGAAACAGGGGGCGCCTCAGGGGCCAACGTCCTGACTTTC.